This T cell receptor (beta chain) was sequenced for a study of regulatory T cells in long-lasting Graves disease. Study results and caveats: Study of thyroid tissue was not done, with only peripheral blood studied. It was in persistent disease that TRBV28, TRBJ1-2 and TRBJ2-5 were favored.

CDR3 regions were amplified by Arm-PCR using iRepertoire HTBI primers to build TCR beta libraries. TCRdb ran MiXCR on the multiplex PCR reads and lists one entry per CDR3 protein. The repertoire includes over 450,000 distinct CDR3 sequences, 12% of them detected once, and approximately 9% sits in the top ten. Time point here: newly diagnosed GD, antithyroid drugs for less than 3 months. PBMC-extracted RNA yielded the TCR library. Xi'an, China, was home to the endocrinology department that provided patients. Looked up from germline, CDR1 is SEHNR and CDR2 is FQNEAQ (reference sequence). Trimming stripped 2 bases from V and 5 bases from J, with 12 bases between. The CDR3 spans 15 residues. A word on this clonotype: Its antigen is still unknown.

These data are also associated with another study on T cells in Graves' hyperthyroidism and ophthalmopathy. As that study records: When the TCR CDR3 underwent first-round RT-PCR, the HTBI primer set was used.

The source material was peripheral blood mononuclear cells (PBMCs), sampled at new diagnosis, from a patient treated with antithyroid drugs. The chain is built from TRBV7-9 and TRBJ1-4; D is perhaps TRBD1 (5 bases). The clonotype originates from a woman aged 30 to 39 with Graves disease. This CDR3 reads CASSLMGGPNEKLFF. Written as DNA, the CDR3 is TGTGCCAGCAGCTTAATGGGGGGACCGAATGAAAAACTGTTTTTT.